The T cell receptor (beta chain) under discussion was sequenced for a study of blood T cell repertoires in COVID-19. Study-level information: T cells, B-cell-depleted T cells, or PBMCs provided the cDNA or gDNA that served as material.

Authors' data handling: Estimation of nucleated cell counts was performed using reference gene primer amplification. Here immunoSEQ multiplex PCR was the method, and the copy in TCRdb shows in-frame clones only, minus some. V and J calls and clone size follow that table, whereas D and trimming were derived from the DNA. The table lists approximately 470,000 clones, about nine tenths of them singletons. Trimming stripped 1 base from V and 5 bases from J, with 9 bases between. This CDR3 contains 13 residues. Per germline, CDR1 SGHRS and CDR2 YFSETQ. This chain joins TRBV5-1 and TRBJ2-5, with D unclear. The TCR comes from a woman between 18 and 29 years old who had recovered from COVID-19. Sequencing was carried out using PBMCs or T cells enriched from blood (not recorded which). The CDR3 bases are TGCGCCAGCAGCTTGAGCCCGGAGGAGACCCAGTACTTC. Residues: CASSLSPEETQYF.